This TCR beta chain was captured by sequencing in a study of T-cell reconstitution after alpha-beta-depleted transplantation in children. A few counts support this clonotype. Preparing the TCRbeta library involved the use of unique molecular identifiers. Using its own MiXCR run on the PCR reads, TCRdb lists one record per CDR3 protein. Of roughly 670,000 distinct CDR3 sequences listed, roughly 14% are singletons. The sequencing used PBMCs, collected before TCRalphabeta/CD19-depleted stem cell transplant. The source is a girl aged 2-10 years with congenital amegakaryocytic thrombocytopenia, due to receive a stem cell transplant.

In nucleotides, the CDR3 is TGTGCCAGCAGTCCGGTTTCGCAGACCCAGTACTTC. The encoded protein is CASSPVSQTQYF. The chain combines TRBV7-8 with TRBJ2-5; D gene ambiguous. Germline CDR1 SGHVS, CDR2 FQNEAQ. V was cut by 6 bases and J by 6 bases, with 11 bases left in between. The CDR3 runs 12 residues.